This record looks at one TCR beta chain sequence and its context. This clonotype was seen repeatedly, ten times or more. Its recognized antigen is unknown. The input lacks base qualities; no much larger clone sits a single base away. Libraries came from 5' RACE. The instrument was an Illumina HiSeq 2000. A universal primer binding site was introduced by template switching, and a unique molecular identifier was present in the final cDNA, enabling accurate counting of TCR cDNA molecules. Specific primers in the conserved constant-segment region were used to synthesize first-strand cDNA for TCR alpha and beta chains. To control for contamination, each cDNA library was double barcoded with a SMART-Mk sample barcode plus Illumina barcodes. TruSeq adapter sequences along with Illumina sample barcodes were introduced in two successive PCR steps. Sequencing of the TCR alpha and beta cDNA libraries was done on the Illumina HiSeq platform using custom primers. As for the original processing: MiGEC was used to process raw reads and extract unique molecular identifiers, and MiXCR was used to find CDR3 positions. For each individual, recombination models were inferred using an EM algorithm with the repgenHMM and IGoR tools. The analysis of shared clonotypes was done with the tcR package in R, with sharing normalized by the product of cloneset sizes. To study raw recombination without the effects of thymic and clonal selection, out-of-frame nonproductive sequences were analyzed. TCRdb reworked the public reads: Q25 trimming with fastp, MiXCR clone assembly, productive beta chains retained. Each CDR3 protein gets just one entry, which takes the most common genes and DNA from the rows behind it. These V and J calls are TCRdb output, not the study's own analysis. The sample yields under 300,000 distinct CDR3 sequences; over 11% were counted once. In total, the top ten clones hold approximately 10% of the sample.

This record comes from a study of identical twins (TCRdb year 2016). Study-level background: To test whether fetal clonotypes persist, this study deep-sequenced TCR alpha and beta repertoires from monozygotic twins, from unrelated adults of various ages, and from cord blood. To rule out contamination, replicate twin experiments were performed at different times with different library preparation protocols.

The full study reports these points: Out-of-frame TCR alpha sequences shared between twins showed an excess of low generation-probability sequences compared with coincidental sharing between unrelated individuals. Invariant T cells such as MAIT and iNKT could partly confound zero-insertion analyses, although diverse VJ usage argued against such confounding for most clonotypes. The excess sharing between twins in beta out-of-frame sequences was weaker because fewer shared sequences reduced the signal-to-noise ratio. In monozygotic twins, recombination models systematically underestimated out-of-frame TCR alpha sharing, but the models matched the sharing seen between unrelated individuals. Fewer insertions were carried by abundant cord blood beta clonotypes; a weaker similar trend was observed in young adult naive repertoires, while no such trend was observed in memory repertoires. Conclusions relied on cross-sectional statistical analysis, since the same donors could not be followed over many years.

Every donor was a healthy Caucasian. Miltenyi CD45RO+ enrichment and human naive T-cell isolation kits were used to isolate memory (CD45RO+) and naive T cells from PBMC. The specimen was memory (CD45RO+) T cells sorted from blood. The cell subset or site label, read with the paper, signifies: CD45RO+ enriched T cells. This sequence originates from a woman between 18 and 30 years old in good health.

The DNA sequence is TGCAGTGCTATCGGGACAGGGGGCTTGACAGATACGCAGTATTTT. This sequence encodes CSAIGTGGLTDTQYF. This chain is built from TRBV20-1 and TRBJ2-3, with 12 junctional bases fitting TRBD1. From the cysteine up to the phenylalanine, the CDR3 has a length of 15 residues. The only DNA kept is the CDR3, 45 bases in frame from the first base. Trimming accounts for 4 bases at V and 3 bases at J, while the number of junction bases matched to no gene is 5. As encoded in the germline V gene (reference sequence), CDR1 is DFQATT while CDR2 is SNEGSKA.